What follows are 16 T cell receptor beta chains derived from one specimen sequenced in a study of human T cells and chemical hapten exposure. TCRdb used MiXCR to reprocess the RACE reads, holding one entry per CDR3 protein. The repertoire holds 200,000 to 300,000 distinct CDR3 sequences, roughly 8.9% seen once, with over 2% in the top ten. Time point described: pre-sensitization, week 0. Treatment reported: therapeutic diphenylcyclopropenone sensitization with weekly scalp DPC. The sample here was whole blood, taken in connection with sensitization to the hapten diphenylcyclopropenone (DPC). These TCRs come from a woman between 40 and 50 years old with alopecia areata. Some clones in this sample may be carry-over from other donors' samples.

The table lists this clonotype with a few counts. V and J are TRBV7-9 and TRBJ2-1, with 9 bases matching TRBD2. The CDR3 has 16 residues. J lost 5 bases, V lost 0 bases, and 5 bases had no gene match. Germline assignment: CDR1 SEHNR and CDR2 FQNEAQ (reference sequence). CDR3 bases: TGTGCCAGCAGCTTAGCAGCGGGAGGACGCGACAATGAGCAGTTCTTC. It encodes CASSLAAGGRDNEQFF.

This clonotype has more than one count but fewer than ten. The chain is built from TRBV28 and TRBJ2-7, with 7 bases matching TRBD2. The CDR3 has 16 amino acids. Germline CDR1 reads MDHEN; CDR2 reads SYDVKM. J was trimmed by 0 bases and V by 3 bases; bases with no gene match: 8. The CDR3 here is CASSLWGRGNSYEQYF. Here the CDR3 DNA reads TGTGCCAGCAGTTTGTGGGGGAGGGGCAACTCCTACGAGCAGTACTTC.

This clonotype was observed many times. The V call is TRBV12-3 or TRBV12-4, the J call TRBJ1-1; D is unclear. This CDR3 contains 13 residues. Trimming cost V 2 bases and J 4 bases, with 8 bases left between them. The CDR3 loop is CASSLTEATEAFF. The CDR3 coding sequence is TGTGCCAGCAGTTTAACGGAGGCCACTGAAGCTTTCTTT.

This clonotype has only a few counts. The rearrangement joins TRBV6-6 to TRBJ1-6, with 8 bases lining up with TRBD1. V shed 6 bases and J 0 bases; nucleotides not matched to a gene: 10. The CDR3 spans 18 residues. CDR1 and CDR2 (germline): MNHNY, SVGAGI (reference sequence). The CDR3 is CASRPQGALSSYNSPLHF. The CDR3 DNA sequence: TGTGCCAGCAGACCCCAGGGGGCGTTGAGCTCCTATAATTCACCCCTCCACTTT.

This chain's CDR3 is CASSWSGTSGAEKQFF. The CDR3 nucleotides read TGTGCCAGCAGTTGGTCAGGGACTAGCGGGGCCGAAAAGCAGTTCTTC. V and J are TRBV12-3 or TRBV12-4 and TRBJ2-1, with 13 positions matching TRBD2. The CDR3 loop spans 16 amino acids. V lost 4 bases to trimming and J lost 11 bases; unmatched junction nucleotides: 11.

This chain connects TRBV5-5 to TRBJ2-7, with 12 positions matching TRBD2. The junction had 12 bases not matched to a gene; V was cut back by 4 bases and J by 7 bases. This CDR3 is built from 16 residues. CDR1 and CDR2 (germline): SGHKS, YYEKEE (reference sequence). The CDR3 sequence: CASSTGTSGSGWEQYF. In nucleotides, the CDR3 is TGTGCCAGCAGCACGGGGACTAGCGGGTCCGGGTGGGAGCAGTACTTC.

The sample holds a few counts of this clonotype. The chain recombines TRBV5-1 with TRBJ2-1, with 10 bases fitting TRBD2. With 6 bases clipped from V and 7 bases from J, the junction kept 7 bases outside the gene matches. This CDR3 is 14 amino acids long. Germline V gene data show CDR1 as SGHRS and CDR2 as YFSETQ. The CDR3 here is CASTPRTSGNEQFF. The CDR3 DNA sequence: TGCGCCAGCACCCCAAGGACTAGCGGAAATGAGCAGTTCTTC.

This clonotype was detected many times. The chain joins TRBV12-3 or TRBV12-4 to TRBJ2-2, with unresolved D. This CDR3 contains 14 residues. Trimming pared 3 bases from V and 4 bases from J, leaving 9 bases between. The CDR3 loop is CASSLRFATGELFF. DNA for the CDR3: TGTGCCAGCAGTTTGAGGTTTGCCACCGGGGAGCTGTTTTTT.

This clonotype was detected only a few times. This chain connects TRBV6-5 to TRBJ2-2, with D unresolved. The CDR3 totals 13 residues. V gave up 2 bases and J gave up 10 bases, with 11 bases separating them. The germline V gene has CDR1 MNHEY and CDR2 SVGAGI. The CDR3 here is CASSYTRRMELFF. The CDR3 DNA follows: TGTGCCAGCAGTTACACACGACGGATGGAGCTGTTTTTT.

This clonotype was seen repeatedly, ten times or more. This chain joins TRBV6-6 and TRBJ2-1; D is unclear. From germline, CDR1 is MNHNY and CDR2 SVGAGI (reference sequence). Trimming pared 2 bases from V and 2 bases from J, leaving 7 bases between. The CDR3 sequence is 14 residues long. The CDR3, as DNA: TGTGCCAGCAGTTACATGCCCCCCTACAATGAGCAGTTCTTC. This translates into CASSYMPPYNEQFF.

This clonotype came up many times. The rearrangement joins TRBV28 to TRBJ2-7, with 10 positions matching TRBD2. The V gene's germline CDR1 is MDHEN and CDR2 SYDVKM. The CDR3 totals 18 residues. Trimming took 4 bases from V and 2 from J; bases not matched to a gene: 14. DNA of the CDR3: TGTGCCAGCAGTTCTAGCGGGAGAAGCCCTGGCCCAACCTACGAGCAGTACTTC. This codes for CASSSSGRSPGPTYEQYF.

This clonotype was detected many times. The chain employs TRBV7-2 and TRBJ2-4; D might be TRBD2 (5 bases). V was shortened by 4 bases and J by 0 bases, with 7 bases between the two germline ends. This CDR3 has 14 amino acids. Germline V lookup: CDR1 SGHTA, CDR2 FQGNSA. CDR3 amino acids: CASSSGLAKNIQYF. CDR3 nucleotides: TGTGCCAGCAGCTCCGGACTAGCCAAAAACATTCAGTACTTC.

CDR3: CASSPVHADTQYF. Here the CDR3 DNA reads TGTGCCAGCAGCCCCGTACATGCAGATACGCAGTATTTT. V and J are TRBV11-2 and TRBJ2-3; D gene ambiguous. The V gene lost 5 bases and the J gene lost 4 bases, with 10 bases spanning the gap. The CDR3 has 13 residues. The germline V gene has CDR1 SGHAT and CDR2 FQNNGV. The entire variable domain, with the rest obtained from reference TRBV11-2 and TRBJ2-3, is as follows: EAGVAQSPRYKIIEKRQSVAFWCNPISGHATLYWYQQILGQGPKLLIQFQNNGVVDDSQLPKDRFSAERLKGVDSTLKIQPAKLEDSAVYLCASSPVHADTQYFGPGTRLTVL.

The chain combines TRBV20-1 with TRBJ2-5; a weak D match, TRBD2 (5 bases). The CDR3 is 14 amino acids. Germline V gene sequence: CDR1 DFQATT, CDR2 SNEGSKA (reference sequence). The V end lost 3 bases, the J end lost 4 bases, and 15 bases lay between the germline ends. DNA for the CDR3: TGCAGTGCTAGTAATGCCCCGGCGGGAGAGACCCAGTACTTC. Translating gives CSASNAPAGETQYF.

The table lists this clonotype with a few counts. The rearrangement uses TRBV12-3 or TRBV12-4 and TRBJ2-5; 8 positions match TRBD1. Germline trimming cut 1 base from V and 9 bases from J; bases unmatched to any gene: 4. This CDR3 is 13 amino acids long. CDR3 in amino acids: CASSLETGEAQYF. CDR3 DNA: TGTGCCAGCAGTTTAGAGACAGGGGAGGCCCAGTACTTC.

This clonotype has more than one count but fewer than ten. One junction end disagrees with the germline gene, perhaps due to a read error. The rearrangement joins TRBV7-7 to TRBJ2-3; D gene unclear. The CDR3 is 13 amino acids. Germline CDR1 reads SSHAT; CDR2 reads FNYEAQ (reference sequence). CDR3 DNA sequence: TGTGCTAGCAGCCTGACGAACACAGATACGCAGTATTTT. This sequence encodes CASSLTNTDTQYF.